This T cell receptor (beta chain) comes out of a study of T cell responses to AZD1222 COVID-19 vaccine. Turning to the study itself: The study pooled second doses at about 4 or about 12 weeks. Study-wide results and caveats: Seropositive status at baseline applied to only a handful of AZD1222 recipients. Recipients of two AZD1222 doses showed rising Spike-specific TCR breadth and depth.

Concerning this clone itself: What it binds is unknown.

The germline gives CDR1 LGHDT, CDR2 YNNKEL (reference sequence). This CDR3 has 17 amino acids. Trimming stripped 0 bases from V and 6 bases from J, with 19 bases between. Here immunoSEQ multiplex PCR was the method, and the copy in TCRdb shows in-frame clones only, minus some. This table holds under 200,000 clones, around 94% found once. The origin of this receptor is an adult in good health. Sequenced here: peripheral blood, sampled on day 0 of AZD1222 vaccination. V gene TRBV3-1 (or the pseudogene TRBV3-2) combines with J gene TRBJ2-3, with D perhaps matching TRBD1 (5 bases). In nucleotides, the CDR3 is TGTGCCAGCAGCCAAGACCCCCCAGGGTCAAGTACCGATACGCAGTATTTT. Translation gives CASSQDPPGSSTDTQYF.